The rows below give T cell receptor beta chains drawn from one sample of a study of beta chain features in type 1 diabetes. Data came from immunoSEQ multiplex PCR; TCRdb stores just in-frame clones and leaves some out. Of 200,000 to 250,000 clones in the sample, 27% were seen once. The sequenced sample consisted of central memory CD4+ T cells from blood. Source of these receptors: a man aged 30 to 45 in good health. Each CDR3 is given with its conserved first and last residue. The order of the fields is J gene, V gene, D gene, clone size, CDR3 DNA, CDR3 protein. D genes are given only for firm matches. Expanded clones get a size class; other rows say once, few or many, or leave the size out.

j_gene: TRBJ2-2; v_gene: TRBV7-8; d_gene: -; abundance: few; CDR3nt: TGTGCCAGCAGCCTAGAGAGGGACACCGGGGAGCTGTTTTTT; CDR3aa: CASSLERDTGELFF
j_gene: TRBJ2-7; v_gene: TRBV6-5; d_gene: -; abundance: -; CDR3nt: TGTGCCAGCAGCCTACCCTCGTCCTACGAGCAGTACTTC; CDR3aa: CASSLPSSYEQYF
j_gene: TRBJ2-1; v_gene: TRBV10-3; d_gene: TRBD1; abundance: few; CDR3nt: TGTGCCATCAAGGGGGACAGTTTTGAGCAGTTCTTC; CDR3aa: CAIKGDSFEQFF
j_gene: TRBJ2-5; v_gene: TRBV7-9; d_gene: -; abundance: -; CDR3nt: TGTGCCAGCAGCTTAGAAGCCTACGAGACCCAGTACTTC; CDR3aa: CASSLEAYETQYF
j_gene: TRBJ2-4; v_gene: TRBV28; d_gene: TRBD1; abundance: many; CDR3nt: TGTGCCAGCAGTCGTCCCGGGACAGAGGGAGACATTCAGTACTTC; CDR3aa: CASSRPGTEGDIQYF
j_gene: TRBJ1-2; v_gene: TRBV29-1; d_gene: -; abundance: -; CDR3nt: TGCAGCGTTAAAGGGACCGGCTACACCTTC; CDR3aa: CSVKGTGYTF
j_gene: TRBJ2-4; v_gene: TRBV7-2; d_gene: -; abundance: many; CDR3nt: TGTGCCAGCAGCTTAGCGGGGAGTAATGCCAAAAACATTCAGTACTTC; CDR3aa: CASSLAGSNAKNIQYF
j_gene: TRBJ2-7; v_gene: TRBV7-2; d_gene: TRBD1; abundance: few; CDR3nt: TGTGCCAGCAGCCTCTCCGGGACAGTGACCTACGAGCAGTACTTC; CDR3aa: CASSLSGTVTYEQYF
j_gene: TRBJ2-5; v_gene: TRBV9; d_gene: -; abundance: -; CDR3nt: TGTGCCAGCAGCCCCCACGGCTCCCAAGAGACCCAGTACTTC; CDR3aa: CASSPHGSQETQYF
j_gene: TRBJ1-6; v_gene: TRBV30; d_gene: -; abundance: few; CDR3nt: TGCGGTCTGGGCTCTAATTCACCCCTCCACTTT; CDR3aa: CGLGSNSPLHF
j_gene: TRBJ2-3; v_gene: TRBV11-2; d_gene: -; abundance: -; CDR3nt: TGTGCCAGCAGCTTTGTGATCACAGATACGCAGTATTTT; CDR3aa: CASSFVITDTQYF
j_gene: TRBJ2-7; v_gene: TRBV5-1; d_gene: -; abundance: few; CDR3nt: TGCGCCAGCAGAGTTGACGGATCCCCATCCTACGAGCAGTACTTC; CDR3aa: CASRVDGSPSYEQYF
j_gene: TRBJ2-1; v_gene: TRBV5-6; d_gene: TRBD2; abundance: few; CDR3nt: TGTGCCAGCAGCGTCGGGTTAGCGGGGAACAATGAGCAGTTCTTC; CDR3aa: CASSVGLAGNNEQFF
j_gene: TRBJ2-1; v_gene: TRBV2; d_gene: TRBD1; abundance: many; CDR3nt: TGTGCCAGCAGTGACACAGGGGGATCCTACAATGAGCAGTTCTTC; CDR3aa: CASSDTGGSYNEQFF
j_gene: TRBJ1-2; v_gene: TRBV18; d_gene: TRBD1; abundance: -; CDR3nt: TGTGCCAGCTCACGCGGGGACAGATTCAACTATGGCTACACCTTC; CDR3aa: CASSRGDRFNYGYTF
j_gene: TRBJ2-3; v_gene: TRBV5-8; d_gene: -; abundance: -; CDR3nt: TGTGCCAGCGCTACGAAACAGGTCAGCACAGATACGCAGTATTTT; CDR3aa: CASATKQVSTDTQYF
j_gene: TRBJ2-7; v_gene: TRBV6-5; d_gene: TRBD1; abundance: few; CDR3nt: TGTGCCAGCAGTCTTCCCGGGACAGGGGGCGGAAGGCAGTACTTC; CDR3aa: CASSLPGTGGGRQYF
j_gene: TRBJ2-1; v_gene: TRBV20-1; d_gene: -; abundance: few; CDR3nt: TGCAGTGCCCCCACTTACAATGAGCAGTTCTTC; CDR3aa: CSAPTYNEQFF
j_gene: TRBJ2-1; v_gene: TRBV28; d_gene: -; abundance: -; CDR3nt: TGTGCCAGCAGTCCAATAGCGGTCCATAACAATGAGCAGTTCTTC; CDR3aa: CASSPIAVHNNEQFF
j_gene: TRBJ2-7; v_gene: TRBV28; d_gene: TRBD2; abundance: few; CDR3nt: TGTGCCAGCAGTTTAGCCCCCGGGACTAGCGGGAACTACGAGCAGTACTTC; CDR3aa: CASSLAPGTSGNYEQYF
j_gene: TRBJ2-5; v_gene: TRBV15; d_gene: -; abundance: -; CDR3nt: TGTGCCACCAGCAGACCCCCGCCGGGGGCGCAAGAGACCCAGTACTTC; CDR3aa: CATSRPPPGAQETQYF
j_gene: TRBJ1-2; v_gene: TRBV7-9; d_gene: -; abundance: -; CDR3nt: TGTGCCAGCAGCTTCAAGGCGAACTATGGCTACACCTTC; CDR3aa: CASSFKANYGYTF
j_gene: TRBJ1-6; v_gene: TRBV6-1; d_gene: -; abundance: -; CDR3nt: TGTGCCAGCAGGGTAGAACATTCACCCCTCCACTTT; CDR3aa: CASRVEHSPLHF
j_gene: TRBJ2-5; v_gene: TRBV5-4; d_gene: -; abundance: few; CDR3nt: TGTGCCAGCAGCTTGAACAGAAAACAAGAGACCCAGTACTTC; CDR3aa: CASSLNRKQETQYF
j_gene: TRBJ2-3; v_gene: TRBV7-9; d_gene: -; abundance: few; CDR3nt: TGTGCCAGCAGCCCCTCCTGGGTAGAGGAGTATTTT; CDR3aa: CASSPSWVEEYF
j_gene: TRBJ2-1; v_gene: TRBV5-1; d_gene: -; abundance: -; CDR3nt: TGCGCCAGCAGCCCGTGGAGCAACCCCTCCCCGGGTGAGCAGTTCTTC; CDR3aa: CASSPWSNPSPGEQFF
j_gene: TRBJ2-7; v_gene: TRBV5-4; d_gene: -; abundance: -; CDR3nt: TGTGCCAGCAGCTTGCAGGGATCTAAGTCCTACGAGCAGTACTTC; CDR3aa: CASSLQGSKSYEQYF
j_gene: TRBJ2-5; v_gene: TRBV6-5; d_gene: -; abundance: -; CDR3nt: TGTGCCAGCGTGGTGGGGACGGAGACCCAGTACTTC; CDR3aa: CASVVGTETQYF
j_gene: TRBJ2-1; v_gene: TRBV5-4; d_gene: -; abundance: few; CDR3nt: TGTGCCAGCAGCGAACCGAACCTCTCCTACAATGAGCAGTTCTTC; CDR3aa: CASSEPNLSYNEQFF
j_gene: TRBJ2-7; v_gene: TRBV25-1; d_gene: -; abundance: -; CDR3nt: TGTGCCAGCACGGGGGATTGGGGGCCCTACGAGCAGTACTTC; CDR3aa: CASTGDWGPYEQYF
j_gene: TRBJ2-7; v_gene: TRBV15; d_gene: TRBD2; abundance: -; CDR3nt: TGTGCCACCAGCAGAGCCGGGGGGGCCAGGCAGGGCTACGAGCAGTACTTC; CDR3aa: CATSRAGGARQGYEQYF
j_gene: TRBJ2-3; v_gene: TRBV18; d_gene: TRBD1; abundance: -; CDR3nt: TGTGCCAGCTCACCACCGCGCGACAGGGGTTACACAGATACGCAGTATTTT; CDR3aa: CASSPPRDRGYTDTQYF
j_gene: TRBJ1-2; v_gene: TRBV2; d_gene: TRBD1; abundance: -; CDR3nt: TGTGCCAGCGTCTCCGGGACAGGGGGCGGTGGCTACACCTTC; CDR3aa: CASVSGTGGGGYTF
j_gene: TRBJ2-3; v_gene: TRBV30; d_gene: TRBD2; abundance: many; CDR3nt: TGTGCCTGGTTTGAGGGTAGCGGGGATGCAGATACGCAGTATTTT; CDR3aa: CAWFEGSGDADTQYF
j_gene: TRBJ2-5; v_gene: TRBV5-4; d_gene: -; abundance: few; CDR3nt: TGTGCCAGCAGCGTTCCGGGTCAAGAGACCCAGTACTTC; CDR3aa: CASSVPGQETQYF